These T cell receptor beta chains were read from a single sample in a study of monozygotic twins with inflammatory bowel disease. TCRdb re-called the 5' RACE reads and gives one entry per CDR3 protein, without DNA. This listing includes 420,000 or so distinct CDR3 sequences. Sequencing was done on a sample of blood. Receptors originate from a human donor with ulcerative colitis or Crohn's disease, or a healthy co-twin of an affected twin (not recorded which). Each CDR3 is given with its conserved first and last residue.

CDR3 length: 15
V gene: TRBV11-3
J gene: TRBJ2-3
CDR3 protein: CASSLETGHGDTQYF

CDR3 length: 13
V gene: TRBV20-1
J gene: TRBJ1-6
CDR3 protein: CSGTAEFNSPLHF

CDR3 length: 18
V gene: TRBV4-2
J gene: TRBJ1-2
CDR3 protein: CASSQDVGTPGANYGYTF

CDR3 length: 11
V gene: TRBV2
J gene: TRBJ2-1
CDR3 protein: CASIRGDEQFF

CDR3 length: 14
V gene: TRBV20-1
J gene: TRBJ2-7
CDR3 protein: CSAPKTGYTYEQYF

CDR3 length: 15
V gene: TRBV6-2/TRBV6-3
J gene: TRBJ2-2
CDR3 protein: CASSYSRGNTGELFF

CDR3 length: 14
V gene: TRBV2
J gene: TRBJ2-2
CDR3 protein: CASSDGSNTGELFF

CDR3 length: 15
V gene: TRBV6-1
J gene: TRBJ1-5
CDR3 protein: CASSQEVGRNQPQHF

CDR3 length: 13
V gene: TRBV5-1
J gene: TRBJ2-3
CDR3 protein: CASSLAARDTQYF

CDR3 length: 14
V gene: TRBV5-6
J gene: TRBJ1-1
CDR3 protein: CASSPIRGNTEAFF